One sample yielded the 10 T cell receptor beta chains listed below, sequenced in a study of cytomegalovirus exposure and HLA in healthy donors. The primer mix had 60 Vbeta and 13 Jbeta primers. Clones were sequenced by immunoSEQ multiplex PCR, and TCRdb holds only the in-frame ones, with some missing. Of about 200,000 clones listed, approximately 82% are singletons. Sequences were obtained from PBMCs. These receptors originate from a male donor in good health and CMV-seronegative.

The V and J genes are TRBV2 and TRBJ1-2; the match to TRBD1 covers 8 bases. Trimming removed 7 bases from V and 7 bases from J; junction bases left unmatched: 14. CDR1 is SNHLY, CDR2 FYNNEI, per germline. The CDR3 is 15 residues long. CDR3 residues: CASIKPDSTGAGYTF. The CDR3 nucleotides are TGTGCCAGCATTAAGCCCGACTCGACAGGGGCTGGCTACACCTTC.

The chain has TRBV5-1 and TRBJ1-1; 11 nucleotides align to TRBD1. Germline V gene lookup returns CDR1 SGHRS and CDR2 YFSETQ. The CDR3 has 14 residues. The junction had 3 bases not matched to a gene; V was cut back by 4 bases and J by 4 bases. The DNA for the CDR3 is TGCGCCAGCAGCCAAGGGACAGGGGGCACTGAAGCTTTCTTT. Translated: CASSQGTGGTEAFF.

The V and J genes are TRBV9 and TRBJ2-1, with D perhaps TRBD2 (5 bases). Germline V gene data show CDR1 as SGDLS and CDR2 as YYNGEE. With 0 bases removed from V and 7 bases from J, the gap between germline ends came to 17 bases. This CDR3 comprises 16 residues. The CDR3 reads CASSVVGSLGSNEQFF. The CDR3 nucleotides read TGTGCCAGCAGCGTAGTAGGGAGTCTAGGTTCAAATGAGCAGTTCTTC.

The rearrangement uses TRBV5-1 and TRBJ2-7; 7 bases are shared with TRBD2. There are 16 residues in the CDR3. Germline CDR1 reads SGHRS; CDR2 reads YFSETQ. Trimming cost V 1 base and J 4 bases; bases outside gene matches: 11. CDR3 bases: TGCGCCAGCAGCTTGACCGCGGGGGTGGACAATTACGAGCAGTACTTC. It is translated as CASSLTAGVDNYEQYF.

This clone was picked up a small number of times. The rearrangement links TRBV19 to TRBJ1-4, with a weak D call TRBD1 (6 bases). V lost 4 bases, J lost 3 bases, and 12 bases lay in between. The CDR3 totals 15 residues. Germline V gene data show CDR1 as LNHDA and CDR2 as SQIVND (reference sequence). The CDR3 nucleotides are TGTGCCAGTAGTACCCCCGGGACACCTAATGAAAAACTGTTTTTT. This gives the protein CASSTPGTPNEKLFF.

The chain uses TRBV7-9 and TRBJ2-5; TRBD2 might be the D (6 bases). Trimming removed 1 base from V and 11 bases from J, with 14 bases in between. There are 13 residues in the CDR3. In germline, CDR1 is SEHNR, CDR2 FQNEAQ (reference sequence). DNA of the CDR3: TGTGCCAGCAGCTTAGGGGGCCCGGGGGAGCAGTACTTC. This sequence encodes CASSLGGPGEQYF.

This clone was counted many times. This rearrangement joins TRBV4-1 to TRBJ2-3; weak D call: TRBD2 (5 bases). Germline V gene sequence: CDR1 MGHRA, CDR2 YSYEKL. The CDR3 is 15 amino acids. The V end was cut by 4 bases, the J end by 6 bases, with 17 bases between. In DNA form, the CDR3 reads TGCGCCAGCAGCCTGGAGATCACCGCGGGTGATACGCAGTATTTT. Translated: CASSLEITAGDTQYF.

The chain employs TRBV7-2 and TRBJ2-1; 7 bases map to TRBD2. The V gene end was trimmed by 3 bases and the J gene end by 3 bases; junction bases not matched to a gene: 2. The CDR3 is made up of 14 amino acids. CDR1 and CDR2 (germline): SGHTA, FQGNSA. CDR3 protein: CASSLTGGYNEQFF. The CDR3 nucleotides are TGTGCCAGCAGCTTGACGGGAGGCTACAATGAGCAGTTCTTC.

Details on this clone: A junction boundary mismatches the germline segment, possibly from a read error. This chain uses TRBV6-1 with TRBJ2-7, with D tentatively TRBD1 (6 bases). Germline V gene sequence: CDR1 MNHNS, CDR2 SASEGT. CDR3 length: 11 residues. The CDR3 nucleotides read TGTGCCAGCAGTCCCCAGGGGCCAGCGGACTTC. Protein: CASSPQGPADF.

About this clone itself: This CDR3 is also generated by other DNA sequences in the sample. The chain couples TRBV5-1 to TRBJ2-3; D not resolved. Germline V lookup: CDR1 SGHRS, CDR2 YFSETQ. V was clipped by 2 bases and J by 6 bases, with 13 bases between them. The CDR3 runs to 14 residues. This chain's CDR3 is CASSFFSETDTQYF. CDR3 DNA sequence: TGCGCCAGCAGCTTTTTTTCAGAAACCGATACGCAGTATTTT.